One and the same sample provided the 24 T cell receptor beta chains below, sequenced in a study of T-cell memory formation after mild COVID-19. TCRdb re-analysed the 5' RACE reads in MiXCR, keeping a single row per CDR3 protein. The data show under 550,000 distinct CDR3 sequences, roughly 18% seen once. Source material: PBMCs or a T cell subset sorted from them (not recorded which). The receptor set was obtained from a man between 18 and 29 years old who had mild COVID-19 (a few samples of this study predate the infection). Cell type and time point are not known.

This sequence joins TRBV9 and TRBJ1-4; TRBD1 matches at 7 bases. The CDR3 sequence is 14 residues long. Germline V gene sequence: CDR1 SGDLS, CDR2 YYNGEE. V gave up 3 bases and J gave up 7 bases; unmatched junction bases: 6. CDR3: CASSAYRGGEKLFF. The DNA of the CDR3 is TGTGCCAGCAGCGCATACAGGGGAGGTGAAAAACTGTTTTTT.

This clonotype was seen a few times. The genes are TRBV6-2 or TRBV6-3 and TRBJ2-1; 9 nucleotides line up with TRBD2. V gave up 6 bases and J gave up 5 bases; unmatched junction bases: 17. Germline CDR1 reads MNHEY; CDR2 reads SVGEGT. The length of the CDR3 is 18 residues. The CDR3 sequence is CASSPTRRGGRPNNEQFF. CDR3 nucleotides: TGTGCCAGCAGCCCCACCAGGCGGGGGGGCCGGCCGAACAATGAGCAGTTCTTC.

This chain uses TRBV7-3 with TRBJ2-7, with unresolved D. Germline CDR1 reads SGHTA; CDR2 reads FQGTGA. The CDR3 totals 13 residues. With 4 bases removed from V and 3 bases from J, the gap between germline ends came to 10 bases. The CDR3 DNA follows: TGTGCCAGCAGCTGGTACGTGGGCTACGAGCAGTACTTC. Amino acid sequence: CASSWYVGYEQYF.

This clonotype was counted a few times. The genes are TRBV9 and TRBJ1-4; D uncertain. From germline, CDR1 is SGDLS and CDR2 YYNGEE. CDR3 length: 11 residues. V lost 4 bases and J lost 8, with 6 bases in between. CDR3 in amino acids: CASSSGEKLFF. Written as DNA, the CDR3 is TGTGCCAGCAGCTCGGGGGAAAAACTGTTTTTT.

The CDR3 DNA reads TGCGCCAGCAGCTTGGCGGCTAGCGGGGTGGTTACGCAGTATTTT. Translation gives CASSLAASGVVTQYF. This sequence joins TRBV5-1 and TRBJ2-3, with TRBD2 identical over 9 bases. Germline V lookup: CDR1 SGHRS, CDR2 YFSETQ. J lost 8 bases, V lost 0 bases, and 7 bases had no gene match. This CDR3 has 15 residues.

J is TRBJ2-1 and V is TRBV9; D may match TRBD1 or TRBD2 (5 bases each). Trimming took 3 bases from V and 6 from J, leaving 16 bases between them. Per the germline V gene, CDR1 is SGDLS and CDR2 is YYNGEE. The CDR3 loop spans 15 amino acids. The CDR3 coding sequence is TGTGCCAGCAGCGCGACTGGGGAGACAGTCAATGAGCAGTTCTTC. It encodes CASSATGETVNEQFF.

This clonotype was found many times. This sequence joins TRBV5-1 and TRBJ2-1; perhaps D is TRBD1 or TRBD2 (6 bases each). The V and J ends lost 1 base and 5 bases respectively, with 19 bases between them. Germline values: CDR1 SGHRS, CDR2 YFSETQ. The CDR3 is 17 residues long. The CDR3 is CASSLNLQPGDNNEQFF. DNA for the CDR3: TGCGCCAGCAGCTTGAATCTCCAGCCGGGGGACAACAATGAGCAGTTCTTC.

This sequence joins TRBV5-6 and TRBJ2-7; weak D call: TRBD2 (6 bases). The CDR3 length is 15 residues. The germline V gene encodes CDR1 SGHDT and CDR2 YYEEEE. Trimming cost V 0 bases and J 3 bases, with 13 bases left between them. The CDR3 DNA sequence: TGTGCCAGCAGCTTGGTAAAGGAGGGTGGCTACGAGCAGTACGTC. Translated, it gives CASSLVKEGGYEQYV.

This clonotype was observed a handful of times. The DNA of the CDR3 is TGTGCCATCAGTGAGTCGTGGGAGGGGCACATTCAGTACTTC. Translation: CAISESWEGHIQYF. V is TRBV10-3 and J is TRBJ2-4; 7 bases match TRBD2. J gave up 8 bases and V 0 bases, and 4 bases lay outside the gene matches. This CDR3 region has 14 residues. Germline V gene sequence: CDR1 ENHRY, CDR2 SYGVKD.

The V call is TRBV20-1, the J call TRBJ2-1, with TRBD2 matching 7 bases. The length of the CDR3 is 13 residues. Trimming took 0 bases from V and 5 from J; bases not matched to a gene: 1. CDR1 is DFQATT and CDR2 is SNEGSKA in the germline V gene (reference sequence). The CDR3 reads CSARDGGDNEQFF. CDR3 sequence (DNA): TGCAGTGCTAGAGATGGGGGGGACAATGAGCAGTTCTTC.

This clonotype has more than one count but fewer than ten. The CDR3 region is CASSLISGAYEQYF. In DNA, the CDR3 is TGCGCCAGCAGCTTGATTAGCGGGGCCTACGAGCAGTACTTC. The J gene is TRBJ2-7, the V gene TRBV5-1; 8 bases are a match to TRBD2. This CDR3 comprises 14 residues. The trim removed 1 base at V and 2 bases at J, leaving 2 bases unmatched. Germline assignment: CDR1 SGHRS and CDR2 YFSETQ.

Notes on this clonotype: An end of the junction differs from the germline gene, which may be a read error. This rearrangement joins TRBV7-2 to TRBJ2-7; 12 nucleotides agree with TRBD2. The germline CDR1 and CDR2 sequences are SGHTA and FQGNSA. The CDR3 runs 14 residues. The CDR3 DNA follows: TGTGCCAGCAGCCTAGCGGGGGGGCGGTACGAGCAGTACTTC. The encoded protein is CASSLAGGRYEQYF.

This sequence joins TRBV29-1 and TRBJ1-1; TRBD1 might be the D (5 bases). Trimming took 4 bases from V and 0 from J, leaving 15 bases between them. CDR1 SQVTM and CDR2 ANQGSEA come from the germline V gene. The CDR3 contains 15 residues. CDR3 region: CSVAGGRDMNTEAFF. As DNA, the CDR3 is TGCAGCGTTGCGGGGGGACGCGACATGAACACTGAAGCTTTCTTT.

The chain recombines TRBV15 with TRBJ2-1; D call uncertain. The CDR3 runs to 12 residues. Deletions cut 2 bases from V and 10 bases from J, with 9 bases between. The germline V gene encodes CDR1 LNHNV and CDR2 YYDKDF (reference sequence). DNA for the CDR3: TGTGCCACCAGCAGATTGGGTCTCGAGCAGTTCTTC. Protein product: CATSRLGLEQFF.

This clonotype was recorded at least ten times. V usage is TRBV5-1 and J usage is TRBJ2-3, with D perhaps matching TRBD2 (7 bases). The germline CDR1 and CDR2 sequences are SGHRS and YFSETQ. This CDR3 has 14 amino acids. V was pared by 8 bases and J by 2 bases, with 15 bases between. CDR3 sequence reads: CASMSGTNTDTQYF. The CDR3 coding sequence is TGCGCCAGTATGAGCGGGACAAACACAGATACGCAGTATTTT.

This clonotype was picked up a small number of times. The V and J genes are TRBV12-3 or TRBV12-4 and TRBJ2-3; the D is unclear. Between the trimmed V and J ends, which lost 6 bases and 1 base, there was a span of 11 bases. The CDR3 consists of 14 residues. The CDR3 nucleotides are TGTGCCAGCAGGGCCCTGACGGGCACAGATACGCAGTATTTT. Its protein is CASRALTGTDTQYF.

V is TRBV7-2 and J is TRBJ1-2; a weak D match, TRBD1 (6 bases). The CDR3 is made up of 15 amino acids. V lost 5 bases and J 3 bases, leaving 16 bases between the germline ends. The germline gives CDR1 SGHTA, CDR2 FQGNSA. The CDR3 DNA reads TGTGCCAGCAGCCCCGTCCAGGGGATAGACTATGGCTACACCTTC. Translating gives CASSPVQGIDYGYTF.

This clonotype was seen a few times. V and J are TRBV12-3 or TRBV12-4 and TRBJ1-2; 9 nucleotides agree with TRBD1. V dropped 7 bases and J dropped 4; count of bases not matched to a gene: 7. This CDR3 is built from 14 residues. The CDR3, as DNA: TGTGCCAGCACCGTAACAGGGGGCATCTATGGCTACACCTTC. This translates into CASTVTGGIYGYTF.

The chain joins TRBV11-1 to TRBJ2-2, with no clear D. This CDR3 has 14 amino acids. Trimming took 2 bases from V and 4 from J, leaving 8 bases between them. The germline CDR1 and CDR2 sequences are SGHAT and FQDESV (reference sequence). CDR3 DNA: TGTGCCAGCAGCTTAAAGAGATTCACCGGGGAGCTGTTTTTT. Protein: CASSLKRFTGELFF.

This clonotype occurred many times. This sequence joins TRBV6-6 and TRBJ2-2; D unclear. The CDR3 runs to 15 residues. V shed 2 bases and J shed 0 bases, with 7 bases lying between them. Germline V gene sequence: CDR1 MNHNY, CDR2 SVGAGI (reference sequence). The CDR3 sequence is CASSYRAANTGELFF. CDR3 DNA sequence: TGTGCCAGCAGTTACAGGGCAGCGAACACCGGGGAGCTGTTTTTT.

This clonotype came up a few times. CDR3 sequence: CASSYGLAGGPFEQFF. The CDR3, as DNA: TGTGCCAGCAGTTACGGGCTAGCGGGGGGGCCGTTTGAGCAGTTCTTC. The rearrangement joins TRBV6-5 to TRBJ2-1, with 12 bases matching TRBD2. The CDR3 totals 16 residues. Germline lookup yields CDR1 MNHEY and CDR2 SVGAGI. Trimming took 2 bases from V and 9 from J; bases not matched to a gene: 8.

This clonotype showed up many times. V is TRBV20-1 and J is TRBJ1-2; a possible D gene is TRBD1 (5 bases). The CDR3 consists of 13 residues. V was shortened by 3 bases and J by 5 bases, with 13 bases between the two germline ends. CDR1 is DFQATT and CDR2 is SNEGSKA in the germline V gene (reference sequence). The CDR3 is CSASYGGEYGYTF. As DNA, the CDR3 is TGCAGTGCTAGTTATGGGGGGGAATATGGCTACACCTTC.

This chain links TRBV7-2 with TRBJ2-1; 10 bases agree with TRBD2. From germline, CDR1 is SGHTA and CDR2 FQGNSA. The CDR3 is 16 amino acids. After removal of 5 bases from V and 0 bases from J, the junction contained 4 bases not matched to a gene. Here the CDR3 DNA reads TGTGCCAGCAGCGTGATAGCGGGGGGCTCCTACAATGAGCAGTTCTTC. Translated: CASSVIAGGSYNEQFF.

This clonotype was counted once. This chain uses TRBV29-1 with TRBJ2-5, with TRBD2 matching 8 bases. Per the germline V gene, CDR1 is SQVTM and CDR2 is ANQGSEA. V lost 8 bases and J lost 5; bases outside the gene matches: 10. The CDR3 extends over 13 amino acids. The CDR3 is CSLLGAGVETQYF. The CDR3, as DNA: TGCAGCCTGTTGGGAGCGGGGGTGGAGACCCAGTACTTC.